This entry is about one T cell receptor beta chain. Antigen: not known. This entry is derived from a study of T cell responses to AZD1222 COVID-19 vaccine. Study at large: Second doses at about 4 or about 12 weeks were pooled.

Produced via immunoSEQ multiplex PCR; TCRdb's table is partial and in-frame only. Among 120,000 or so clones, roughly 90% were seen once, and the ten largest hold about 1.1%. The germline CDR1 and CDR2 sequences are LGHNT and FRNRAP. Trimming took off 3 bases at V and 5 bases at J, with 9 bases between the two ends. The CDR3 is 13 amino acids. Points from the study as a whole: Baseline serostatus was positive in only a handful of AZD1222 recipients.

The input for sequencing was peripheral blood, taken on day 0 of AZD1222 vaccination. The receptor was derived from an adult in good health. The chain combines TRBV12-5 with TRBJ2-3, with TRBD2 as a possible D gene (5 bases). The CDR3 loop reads CASGFWERDTQYF. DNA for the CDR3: TGTGCTAGTGGTTTCTGGGAGCGAGATACGCAGTATTTT.